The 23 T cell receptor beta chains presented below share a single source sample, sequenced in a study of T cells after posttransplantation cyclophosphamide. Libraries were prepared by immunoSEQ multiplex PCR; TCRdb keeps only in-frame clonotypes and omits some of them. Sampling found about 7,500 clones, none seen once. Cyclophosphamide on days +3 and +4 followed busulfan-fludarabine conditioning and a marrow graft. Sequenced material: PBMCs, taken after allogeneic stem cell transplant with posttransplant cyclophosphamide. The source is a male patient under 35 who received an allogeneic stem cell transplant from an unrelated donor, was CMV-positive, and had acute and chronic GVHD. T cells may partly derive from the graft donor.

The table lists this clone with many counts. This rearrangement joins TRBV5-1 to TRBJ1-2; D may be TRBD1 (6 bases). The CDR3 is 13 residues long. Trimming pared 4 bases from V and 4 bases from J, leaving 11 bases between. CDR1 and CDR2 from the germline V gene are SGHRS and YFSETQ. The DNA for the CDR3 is TGCGCCAGCAGCCAGGACAGCACCTATGGCTACACCTTC. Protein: CASSQDSTYGYTF.

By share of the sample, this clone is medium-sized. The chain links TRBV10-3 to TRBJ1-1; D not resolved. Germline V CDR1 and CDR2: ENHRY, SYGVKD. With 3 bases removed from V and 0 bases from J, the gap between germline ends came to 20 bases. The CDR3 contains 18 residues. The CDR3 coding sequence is TGTGCCATCAGTGACCCCGTGCAGCTCGGCGGGCTGAACACTGAAGCTTTCTTT. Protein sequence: CAISDPVQLGGLNTEAFF.

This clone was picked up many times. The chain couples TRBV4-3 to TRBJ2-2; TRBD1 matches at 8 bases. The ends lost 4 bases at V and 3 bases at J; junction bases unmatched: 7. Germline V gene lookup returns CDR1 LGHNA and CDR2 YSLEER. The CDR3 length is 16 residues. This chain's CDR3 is CASSPKTGVHTGELFF. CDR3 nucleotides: TGCGCCAGCAGCCCTAAGACAGGGGTGCACACCGGGGAGCTGTTTTTT.

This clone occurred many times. This chain's CDR3 is CASSTTANTGELFF. For the CDR3, the DNA is TGTGCCAGCTCAACAACCGCGAACACCGGGGAGCTGTTTTTT. The genes are TRBV18 and TRBJ2-2, with D uncertain. V lost 5 bases, J lost 0 bases, and 7 bases lay in between. The CDR3 sequence is 14 residues long. Germline CDR1 reads KGHSH; CDR2 reads LQKENI. The full variable domain, rest sourced from reference TRBV18 and TRBJ2-2, is NAGVMQNPRHLVRRRGQEARLRCSPMKGHSHVYWYRQLPEEGLKFMVYLQKENIIDESGMPKERFSAEFPKEGPSILRIQQVVRGDSAAYFCASSTTANTGELFFGEGSRLTVL.

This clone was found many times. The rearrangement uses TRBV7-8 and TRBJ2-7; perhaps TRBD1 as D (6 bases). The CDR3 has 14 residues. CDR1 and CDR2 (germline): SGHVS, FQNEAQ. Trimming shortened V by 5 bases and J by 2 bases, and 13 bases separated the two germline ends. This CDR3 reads CASSQDSWAYEQYF. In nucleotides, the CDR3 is TGTGCCAGCAGCCAGGACAGCTGGGCCTACGAGCAGTACTTC.

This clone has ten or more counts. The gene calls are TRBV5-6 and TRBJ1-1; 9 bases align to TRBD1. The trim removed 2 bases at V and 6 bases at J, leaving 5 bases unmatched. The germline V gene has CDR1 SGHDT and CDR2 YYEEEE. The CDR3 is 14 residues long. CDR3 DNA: TGTGCCAGCAGCTTCCGGGACAGGGTCCCTGAAGCTTTCTTT. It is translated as CASSFRDRVPEAFF.

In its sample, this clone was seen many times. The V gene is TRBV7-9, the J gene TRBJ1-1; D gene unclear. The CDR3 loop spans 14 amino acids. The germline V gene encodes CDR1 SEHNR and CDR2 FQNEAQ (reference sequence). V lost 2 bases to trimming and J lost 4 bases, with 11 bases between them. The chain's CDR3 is CASSLREFGTEAFF. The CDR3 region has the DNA TGTGCCAGCAGCTTACGGGAATTCGGCACTGAAGCTTTCTTT.

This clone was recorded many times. The CDR3 DNA reads as TGTGCCAGCAGCTCCCGGACAGGGTACACCGGGGAGCTGTTTTTT. Its protein is CASSSRTGYTGELFF. This chain uses TRBV7-2 with TRBJ2-2, with 8 nucleotides matching TRBD1. Germline V gives CDR1 SGHTA, CDR2 FQGNSA. This CDR3 contains 15 residues. V lost 4 bases to trimming and J lost 3 bases; unmatched junction nucleotides: 4.

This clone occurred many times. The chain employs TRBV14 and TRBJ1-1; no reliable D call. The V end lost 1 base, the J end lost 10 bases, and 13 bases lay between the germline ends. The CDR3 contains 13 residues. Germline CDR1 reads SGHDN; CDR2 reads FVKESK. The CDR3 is CASSQAGTPGAFF. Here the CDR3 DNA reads TGTGCCAGCAGCCAAGCAGGTACCCCTGGAGCTTTCTTT. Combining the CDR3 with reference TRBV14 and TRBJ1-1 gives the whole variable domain EAGVTQFPSHSVIEKGQTVTLRCDPISGHDNLYWYRRVMGKEIKFLLHFVKESKQDESGMPNNRFLAERTGGTYSTLKVQPAELEDSGVYFCASSQAGTPGAFFGQGTRLTVV.

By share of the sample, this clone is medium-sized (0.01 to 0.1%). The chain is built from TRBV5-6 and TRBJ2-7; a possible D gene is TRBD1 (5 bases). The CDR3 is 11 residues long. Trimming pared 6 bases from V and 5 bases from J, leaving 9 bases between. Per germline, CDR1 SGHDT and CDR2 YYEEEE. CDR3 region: CASNIGDEQYF. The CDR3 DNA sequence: TGTGCCAGCAACATAGGGGACGAGCAGTACTTC.

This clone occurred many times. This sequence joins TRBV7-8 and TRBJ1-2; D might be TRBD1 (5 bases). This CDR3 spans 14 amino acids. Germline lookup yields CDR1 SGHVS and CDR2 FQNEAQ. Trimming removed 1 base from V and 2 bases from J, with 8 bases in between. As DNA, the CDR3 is TGTGCCAGCAGCTTAGAGGGGCGCAACTATGGCTACACCTTC. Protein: CASSLEGRNYGYTF.

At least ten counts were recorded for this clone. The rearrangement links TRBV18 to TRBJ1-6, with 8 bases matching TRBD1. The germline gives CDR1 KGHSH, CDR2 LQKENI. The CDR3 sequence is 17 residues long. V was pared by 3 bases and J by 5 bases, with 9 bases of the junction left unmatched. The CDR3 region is CASSPGAGGADNSPLHF. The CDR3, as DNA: TGTGCCAGCTCACCGGGGGCAGGGGGCGCAGATAATTCACCCCTCCACTTT. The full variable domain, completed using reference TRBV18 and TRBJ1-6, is NAGVMQNPRHLVRRRGQEARLRCSPMKGHSHVYWYRQLPEEGLKFMVYLQKENIIDESGMPKERFSAEFPKEGPSILRIQQVVRGDSAAYFCASSPGAGGADNSPLHFGNGTRLTVT.

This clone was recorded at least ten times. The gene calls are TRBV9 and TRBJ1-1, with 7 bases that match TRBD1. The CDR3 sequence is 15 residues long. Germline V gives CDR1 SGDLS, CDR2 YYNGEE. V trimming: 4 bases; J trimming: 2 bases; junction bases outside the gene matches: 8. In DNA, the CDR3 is TGTGCCAGCAGCTCCCAACAGGGGATCAACACTGAAGCTTTCTTT. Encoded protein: CASSSQQGINTEAFF.

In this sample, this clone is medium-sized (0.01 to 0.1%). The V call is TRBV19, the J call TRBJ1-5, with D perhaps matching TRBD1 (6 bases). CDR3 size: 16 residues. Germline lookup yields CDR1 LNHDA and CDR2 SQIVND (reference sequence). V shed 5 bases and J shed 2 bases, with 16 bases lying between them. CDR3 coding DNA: TGTGCCAGTAGTCAGATACAGGGAATGGGCAATCAGCCCCAGCATTTT. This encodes CASSQIQGMGNQPQHF.

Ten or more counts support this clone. This chain's CDR3 is CASSPPAGGQQTQYF. The DNA of the CDR3 is TGTGCCAGCTCACCACCGGCGGGGGGGCAGCAGACCCAGTACTTC. The chain employs TRBV18 and TRBJ2-5, with 9 bases matching TRBD2. Germline CDR1 and CDR2: KGHSH and LQKENI. V lost 0 bases, J lost 6 bases, and 5 bases stayed unmatched. CDR3 length: 15 residues.

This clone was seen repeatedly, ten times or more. The CDR3 spells CASSAGQETQYF. CDR3 bases: TGTGCCAGCAGTGCGGGGCAAGAGACCCAGTACTTC. V gene TRBV2 combines with J gene TRBJ2-5, with D maybe TRBD2 (5 bases). The V and J ends lost 4 bases and 2 bases respectively, with 5 bases between them. The CDR3 is 12 residues long. The germline CDR1 and CDR2 sequences are SNHLY and FYNNEI.

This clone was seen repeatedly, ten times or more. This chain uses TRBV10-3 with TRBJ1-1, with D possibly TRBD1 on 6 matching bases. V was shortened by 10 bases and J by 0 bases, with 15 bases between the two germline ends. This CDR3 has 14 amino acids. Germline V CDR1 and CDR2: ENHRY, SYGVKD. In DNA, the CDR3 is TGTGCCACCTCCTCGGGGGGCATGAACACTGAAGCTTTCTTT. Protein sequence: CATSSGGMNTEAFF.

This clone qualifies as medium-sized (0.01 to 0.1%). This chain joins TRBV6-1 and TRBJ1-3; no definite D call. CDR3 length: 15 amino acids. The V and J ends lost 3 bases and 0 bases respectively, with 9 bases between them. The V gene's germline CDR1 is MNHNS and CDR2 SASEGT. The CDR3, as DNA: TGTGCCAGCAGTGAGCCGGCGGTCTCTGGAAACACCATATATTTT. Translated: CASSEPAVSGNTIYF.

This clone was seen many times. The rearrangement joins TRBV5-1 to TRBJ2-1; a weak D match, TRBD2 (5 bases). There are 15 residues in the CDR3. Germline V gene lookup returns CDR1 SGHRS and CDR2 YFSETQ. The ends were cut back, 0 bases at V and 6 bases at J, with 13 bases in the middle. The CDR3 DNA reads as TGCGCCAGCAGCTTGGTTCCTAGCCGGGGCAATGAGCAGTTCTTC. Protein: CASSLVPSRGNEQFF.

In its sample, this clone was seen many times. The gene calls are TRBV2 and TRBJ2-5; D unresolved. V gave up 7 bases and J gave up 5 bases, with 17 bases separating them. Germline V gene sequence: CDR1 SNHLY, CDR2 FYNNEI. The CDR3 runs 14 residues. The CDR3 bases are TGTGCCAGCACCTCTGTGAGTAGAGCGGAGACCCAGTACTTC. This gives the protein CASTSVSRAETQYF.

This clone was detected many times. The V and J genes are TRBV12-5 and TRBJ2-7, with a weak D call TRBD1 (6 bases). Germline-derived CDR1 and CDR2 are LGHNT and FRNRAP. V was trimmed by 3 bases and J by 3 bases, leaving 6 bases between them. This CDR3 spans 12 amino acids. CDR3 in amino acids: CASGFRGYEQYF. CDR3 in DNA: TGTGCTAGTGGTTTCAGGGGCTACGAGCAGTACTTC. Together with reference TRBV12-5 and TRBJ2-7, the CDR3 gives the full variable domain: DARVTQTPRHKVTEMGQEVTMRCQPILGHNTVFWYRQTMMQGLELLAYFRNRAPLDDSGMPKDRFSAEMPDATLATLKIQPSEPRDSAVYFCASGFRGYEQYFGPGTRLTVT.

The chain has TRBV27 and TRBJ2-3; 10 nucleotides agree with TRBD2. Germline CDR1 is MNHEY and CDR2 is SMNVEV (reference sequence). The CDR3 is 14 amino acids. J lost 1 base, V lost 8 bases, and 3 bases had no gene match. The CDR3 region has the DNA TGTGCCAGCCGTCTAGCGGGGGGCACAGATACGCAGTATTTT. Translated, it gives CASRLAGGTDTQYF.

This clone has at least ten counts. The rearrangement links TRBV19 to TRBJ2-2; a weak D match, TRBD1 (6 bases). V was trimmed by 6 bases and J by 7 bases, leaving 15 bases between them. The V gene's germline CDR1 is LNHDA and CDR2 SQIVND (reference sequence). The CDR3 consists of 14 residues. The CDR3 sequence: CASRVNRANGELFF. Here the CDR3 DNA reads TGTGCCAGTAGGGTCAACAGGGCCAACGGGGAGCTGTTTTTT.